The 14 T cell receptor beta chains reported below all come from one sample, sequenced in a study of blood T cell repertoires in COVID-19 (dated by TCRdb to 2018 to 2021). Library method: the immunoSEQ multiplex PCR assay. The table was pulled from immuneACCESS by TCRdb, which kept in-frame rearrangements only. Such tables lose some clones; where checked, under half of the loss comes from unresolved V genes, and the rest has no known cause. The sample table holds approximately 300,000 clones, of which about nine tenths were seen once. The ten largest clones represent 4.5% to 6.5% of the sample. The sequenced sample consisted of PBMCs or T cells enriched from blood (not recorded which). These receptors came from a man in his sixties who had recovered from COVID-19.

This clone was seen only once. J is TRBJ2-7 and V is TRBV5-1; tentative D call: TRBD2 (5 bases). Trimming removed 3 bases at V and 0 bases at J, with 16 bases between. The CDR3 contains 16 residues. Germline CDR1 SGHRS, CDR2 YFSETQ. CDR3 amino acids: CASSSPGSESSYEQYF. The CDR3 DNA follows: TGCGCCAGCAGCTCGCCGGGGAGCGAGAGCTCCTACGAGCAGTACTTC. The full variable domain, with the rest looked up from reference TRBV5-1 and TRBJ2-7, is KAGVTQTPRYLIKTRGQQVTLSCSPISGHRSVSWYQQTPGQGLQFLFEYFSETQRNKGNFPGRFSGRQFSNSRSEMNVSTLELGDSALYLCASSSPGSESSYEQYFGPGTRLTVT.

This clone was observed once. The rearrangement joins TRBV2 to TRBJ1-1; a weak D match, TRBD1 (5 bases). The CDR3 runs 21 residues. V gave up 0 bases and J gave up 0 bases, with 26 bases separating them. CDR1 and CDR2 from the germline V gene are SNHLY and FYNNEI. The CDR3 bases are TGTGCCAGCAGTGAAGCGGGGGGGGTTCGTTTCGCACGAACCATGAACACTGAAGCTTTCTTT. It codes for CASSEAGGVRFARTMNTEAFF.

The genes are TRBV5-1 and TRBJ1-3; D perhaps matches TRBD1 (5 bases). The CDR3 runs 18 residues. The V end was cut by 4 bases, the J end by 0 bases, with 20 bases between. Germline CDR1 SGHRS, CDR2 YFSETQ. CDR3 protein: CASSRSVGGGHSGNTIYF. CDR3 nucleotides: TGCGCCAGCAGCCGAAGCGTAGGTGGCGGACACTCTGGAAACACCATATATTTT.

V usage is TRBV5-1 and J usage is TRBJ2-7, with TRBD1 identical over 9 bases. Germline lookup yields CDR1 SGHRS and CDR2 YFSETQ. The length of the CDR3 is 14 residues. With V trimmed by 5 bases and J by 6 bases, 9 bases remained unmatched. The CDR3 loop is CASSSGDRVSEQYF. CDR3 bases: TGCGCCAGCAGTTCCGGGGACAGGGTGAGCGAGCAGTACTTC.

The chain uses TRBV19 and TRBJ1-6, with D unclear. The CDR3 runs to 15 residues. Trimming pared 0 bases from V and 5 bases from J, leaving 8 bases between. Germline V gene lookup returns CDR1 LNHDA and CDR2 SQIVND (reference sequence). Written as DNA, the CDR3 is TGTGCCAGTAGTATAGATCGGCGGGATAATTCACCCCTCCACTTT. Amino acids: CASSIDRRDNSPLHF.

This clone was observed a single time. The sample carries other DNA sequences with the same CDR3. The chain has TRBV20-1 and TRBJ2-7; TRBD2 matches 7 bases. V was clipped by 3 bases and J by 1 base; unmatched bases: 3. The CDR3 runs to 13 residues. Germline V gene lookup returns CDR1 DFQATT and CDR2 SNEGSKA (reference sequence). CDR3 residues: CSASSGSSYEQYF. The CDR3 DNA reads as TGCAGTGCTAGTAGCGGGTCGTCCTACGAGCAGTACTTC.

The CDR3 reads CAIRDDRVNTDTQYF. The CDR3 DNA follows: TGTGCCATCAGGGATGACAGGGTAAACACAGATACGCAGTATTTT. The rearrangement uses TRBV10-3 and TRBJ2-3; 7 positions match TRBD1. CDR1 is ENHRY and CDR2 is SYGVKD in the germline V gene. The CDR3 is 15 residues long. Germline trimming cut 6 bases from V and 2 bases from J; bases unmatched to any gene: 8.

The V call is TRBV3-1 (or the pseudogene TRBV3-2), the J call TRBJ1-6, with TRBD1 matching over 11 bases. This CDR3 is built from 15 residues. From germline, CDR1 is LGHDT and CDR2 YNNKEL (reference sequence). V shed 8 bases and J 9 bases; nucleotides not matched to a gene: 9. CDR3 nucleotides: TGTGCCAGCGGAAAGGGACAGGGGGGGGGTTCACCCCTCCACTTT. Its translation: CASGKGQGGGSPLHF.

DNA of the CDR3: TGCGCCAGCAGTCTTGGCGGGCCCCATAAGAATCAGCCCCAGCATTTT. This gives the protein CASSLGGPHKNQPQHF. The chain recombines TRBV23-1 with TRBJ1-5; D not certain. TRBV23-1 is classed as an ORF, of uncertain function. Trimming took off 4 bases at V and 4 bases at J, with 17 bases between the two ends. This CDR3 contains 16 residues.

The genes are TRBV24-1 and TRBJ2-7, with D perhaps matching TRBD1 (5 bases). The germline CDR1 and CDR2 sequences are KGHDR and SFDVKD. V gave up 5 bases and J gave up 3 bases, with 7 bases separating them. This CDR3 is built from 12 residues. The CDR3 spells CATSAQGYEQYF. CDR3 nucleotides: TGTGCCACCAGTGCCCAGGGCTACGAGCAGTACTTC.

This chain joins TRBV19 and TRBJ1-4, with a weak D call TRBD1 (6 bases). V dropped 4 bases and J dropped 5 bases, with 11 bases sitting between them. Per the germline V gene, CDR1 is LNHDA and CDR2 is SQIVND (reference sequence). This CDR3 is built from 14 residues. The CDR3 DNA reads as TGTGCCAGTAGTAGACAGGTTTTCAATGAAAAACTGTTTTTT. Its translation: CASSRQVFNEKLFF.

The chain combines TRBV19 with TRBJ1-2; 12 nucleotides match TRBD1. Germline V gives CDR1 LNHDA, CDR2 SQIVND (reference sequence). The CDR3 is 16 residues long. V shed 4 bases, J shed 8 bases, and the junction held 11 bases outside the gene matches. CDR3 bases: TGTGCCAGTAGTAGGTGGGGACAGGGGGCCGCTCGCGGCTACACCTTC. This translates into CASSRWGQGAARGYTF.

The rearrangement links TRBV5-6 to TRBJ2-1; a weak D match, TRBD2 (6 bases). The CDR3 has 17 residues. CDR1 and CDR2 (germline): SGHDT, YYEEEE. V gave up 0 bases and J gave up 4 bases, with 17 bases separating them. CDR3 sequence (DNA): TGTGCCAGCAGCTTGGCGGGAGCCCGACTCATTTACAATGAGCAGTTCTTC. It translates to CASSLAGARLIYNEQFF.

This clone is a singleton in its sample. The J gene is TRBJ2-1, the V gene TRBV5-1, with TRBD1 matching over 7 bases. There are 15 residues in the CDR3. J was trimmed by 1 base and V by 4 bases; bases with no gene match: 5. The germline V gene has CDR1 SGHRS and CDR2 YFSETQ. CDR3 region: CASSDSDRSYNEQFF. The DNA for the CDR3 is TGCGCCAGCAGCGACTCGGACAGGTCCTACAATGAGCAGTTCTTC.